The clone carrying this T cell receptor (beta chain) has just a few counts. The antigen is not known. This sample is drawn from a study of human T cells and chemical hapten exposure. Study-wide findings and caveats: Clustering by CDR3 similarity yielded significantly more large clusters from expanded TCRs than controls.

TCRdb reprocessed the RACE reads via MiXCR and lists one record per CDR3 protein. In the table there are fewer than 300,000 distinct CDR3 sequences, almost 8% of which are singletons. Time point in this sample: pre-sensitization, week 0. Treatment noted: therapeutic diphenylcyclopropenone sensitization with weekly scalp DPC. Specimen: whole blood, collected in connection with sensitization to the hapten diphenylcyclopropenone (DPC). The receptor was isolated from a man aged 18 to 30 with alopecia areata. Some clones in this sample may be carry-over from other donors' samples.

The CDR3 nucleotides are TGTGCCAGCAGCAAAGGTGCGGTCGAGGGCCGCACAGATACGCAGTATTTT. Translating gives CASSKGAVEGRTDTQYF. V is TRBV21-1 and J is TRBJ2-3; TRBD2 is the table's D call, not checked against the DNA. TRBV21-1 is a known pseudogene. This CDR3 comprises 17 residues.